This TCR beta chain was recovered during a study of cytomegalovirus exposure and HLA in healthy donors. Both 60 Vbeta primers and 13 Jbeta primers went into the PCR. Data came from immunoSEQ multiplex PCR; TCRdb stores just in-frame clones and leaves some out. The sample carries some 67,000 clones, 78% recorded once. The CDR3 extends over 12 amino acids. V lost 8 bases to trimming and J lost 11 bases, with 13 bases between them. The V gene's germline CDR1 is MDHEN and CDR2 SYDVKM. The study, taken as a whole, reports: Immune exposure information comprised only CMV serostatus. For TCR beta chains, V- and J-gene trimming was later linked to a missense DCLRE1C variant.

As for this clone: Antigen specificity is unknown.

The gene calls are TRBV28 and TRBJ1-6; the D gene is possibly TRBD1 (5 bases). Sequenced sample: PBMCs. The clonotype was recovered from a man between 40 and 49 years old in good health and CMV-seronegative. CDR3 protein: CASSGRDPPLHF. Written as DNA, the CDR3 is TGTGCCAGCTCTGGCAGGGATCCACCCCTCCACTTT.